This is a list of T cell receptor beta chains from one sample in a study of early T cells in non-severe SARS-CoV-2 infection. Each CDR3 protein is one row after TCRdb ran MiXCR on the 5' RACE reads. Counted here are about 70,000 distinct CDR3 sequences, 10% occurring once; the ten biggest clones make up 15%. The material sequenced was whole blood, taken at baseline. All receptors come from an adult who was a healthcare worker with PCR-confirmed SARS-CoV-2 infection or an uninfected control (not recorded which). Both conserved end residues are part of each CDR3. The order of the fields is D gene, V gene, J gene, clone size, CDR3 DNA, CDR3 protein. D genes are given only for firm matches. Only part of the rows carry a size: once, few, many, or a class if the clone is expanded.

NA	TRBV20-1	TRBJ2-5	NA	TGCAGTGCAAACCGGCCCAGCCCAAGGGAGACCCAGTACTTC	CSANRPSPRETQYF
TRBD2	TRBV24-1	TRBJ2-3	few	TGTGCCACCAGTGATTTGCGATCTGCGGGAGGGCCCACAGATACGCAGTATTTT	CATSDLRSAGGPTDTQYF
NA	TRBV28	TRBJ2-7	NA	TGTGCCAGCAGTTTAGAGAGTGGAGAGCAGTACTTC	CASSLESGEQYF
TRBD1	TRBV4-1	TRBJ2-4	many	TGCGCCAGCAGCCTGCGGACAGGGGGTAGAAACATTCAGTACTTC	CASSLRTGGRNIQYF
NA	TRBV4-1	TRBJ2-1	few	TGCGCCAGCAGCCCCTACTTAGGCAATGAGCAGTTCTTC	CASSPYLGNEQFF
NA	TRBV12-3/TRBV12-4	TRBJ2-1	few	TGTGCCAGCAGTACCGGGACTTCCTACAATGAGCAGTTCTTC	CASSTGTSYNEQFF
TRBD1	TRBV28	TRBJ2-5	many	TGTGCCAGCAGTGACGGACAGGGGCAAGAGACCCAGTACTTC	CASSDGQGQETQYF
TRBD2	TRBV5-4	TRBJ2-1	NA	TGTGCCAGCAGCTTCTCATTACCGGGACTAGCTCCTCCCGAGCAGTTCTTC	CASSFSLPGLAPPEQFF
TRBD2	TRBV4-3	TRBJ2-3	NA	TGCGCCAGCAGCCAAGAATGGTTAGGGACTAGTTCTGATACGCAGTATTTT	CASSQEWLGTSSDTQYF
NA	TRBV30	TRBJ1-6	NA	TGTGCCTGGAGTTCGGGTCTGAATTCACCCCTCCACTTT	CAWSSGLNSPLHF
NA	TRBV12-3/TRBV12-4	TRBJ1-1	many	TGTGCCAGCAGCATCAATACCGGGACCGTCAACCAGAACACTGAAGCTTTCTTT	CASSINTGTVNQNTEAFF
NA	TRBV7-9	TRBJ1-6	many	TGTGCCAGCAGCTTAAAACAGGGTGATAATTCACCCCTCCACTTT	CASSLKQGDNSPLHF
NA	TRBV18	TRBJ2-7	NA	TGTGCCAGCTCACCCTCAGACTACGAGCAGTACTTC	CASSPSDYEQYF
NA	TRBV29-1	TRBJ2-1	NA	TGCAGCGTTGAATCTACCGTGAGCTCCTACAATGAGCAGTTCTTC	CSVESTVSSYNEQFF
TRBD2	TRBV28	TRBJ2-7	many	TGTGCCAGCAGTCTCCGACCCATACCGGGACTAGGAAACTTC	CASSLRPIPGLGNF
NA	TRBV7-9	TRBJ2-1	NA	TGTGCCAGCAGCACGAAAGCAGGGGGAGGTCCTTCCTACAATGAGCAGTTCTTC	CASSTKAGGGPSYNEQFF
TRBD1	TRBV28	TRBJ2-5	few	TGTGCCAGCAGTTTTACAGGGGGGAGGGAGACCCAGTACTTC	CASSFTGGRETQYF
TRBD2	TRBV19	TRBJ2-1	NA	TGTGCCAGCCACCCGGATTGGGGGGGGGAGCAGTTCTTC	CASHPDWGGEQFF
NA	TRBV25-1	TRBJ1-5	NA	TGTGCCAGCAGCCAAGGAGGACGGGGAAATCAGCCCCAGCATTTT	CASSQGGRGNQPQHF
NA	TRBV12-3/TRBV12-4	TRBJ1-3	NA	TGTGCCAGCAGTCCATCCCCTGGAAACACCATATATTTT	CASSPSPGNTIYF
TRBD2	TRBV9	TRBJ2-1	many	TGTGCCAGCAGCGGAGCGGCGGGAGTGATCAATGAGCAGTTCTTC	CASSGAAGVINEQFF
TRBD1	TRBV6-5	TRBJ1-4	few	TGTGCCAGCAGAGAACTACAGGGGACACATGAAAAACTGTTTTTT	CASRELQGTHEKLFF
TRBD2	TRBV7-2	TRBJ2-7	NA	TGTGCCAGCAGCTCTCCGGGACTAGCCCTCTACGAGCAGTACTTC	CASSSPGLALYEQYF
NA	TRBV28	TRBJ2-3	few	TGTGCCAGCAGTCCGATCGGCAGAGTTAGCACAGATACGCAGTATTTT	CASSPIGRVSTDTQYF
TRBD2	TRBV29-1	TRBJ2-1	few	TGCAGCGTTGATAGCGAGGGCCTAGCGGGAGTATCGGGCAATGAGCAGTTCTTC	CSVDSEGLAGVSGNEQFF
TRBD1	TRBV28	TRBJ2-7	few	TGTGCCAGCACCGTGGACAGGGGGGACTACGAGCAGTACTTC	CASTVDRGDYEQYF
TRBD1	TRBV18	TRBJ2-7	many	TGTGCCAGCTCACGAGGACAGGTCTACGAGCAGTACTTC	CASSRGQVYEQYF
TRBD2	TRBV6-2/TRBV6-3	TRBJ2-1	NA	TGTGCCAGCAGGGATGGGAGCGGGAGCAAAATGTGGGGTGAGCAGTTCTTC	CASRDGSGSKMWGEQFF
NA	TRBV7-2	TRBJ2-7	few	TGTGCCAGCAGCTTAGGGCCACTACGAGAGCAGTACTTC	CASSLGPLREQYF
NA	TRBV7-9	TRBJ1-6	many	TGTGCCAGCAGCTTAGGCCCCGGCGGGAAGGACTCACCCCTCCACTTT	CASSLGPGGKDSPLHF
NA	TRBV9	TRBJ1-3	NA	TGTGCCAGCAGCGTAGTTTCTAGTGGAAACACCATATATTTT	CASSVVSSGNTIYF
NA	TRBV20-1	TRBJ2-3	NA	TGCAGTGCCCTGTCGGGGGATACGCAGTATTTT	CSALSGDTQYF
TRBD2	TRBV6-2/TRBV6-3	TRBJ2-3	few	TGTGCCAGCAGCCTCCTAGCGGAGCGGGGAGATACGCAGTATTTT	CASSLLAERGDTQYF
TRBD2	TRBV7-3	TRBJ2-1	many	TGTGCCAGCAGCTTACGACTAGCGGCCTACAATGAGCAGTTCTTC	CASSLRLAAYNEQFF
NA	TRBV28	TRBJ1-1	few	TGTGCCAGCAGTTTATGGGCAGGGAACACTGAAGCTTTCTTT	CASSLWAGNTEAFF
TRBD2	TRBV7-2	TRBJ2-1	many	TGTGCCAGCAGCTTTAGGACTAGCGGGGCCCTTCCTGTCAATGAGCAGTTCTTC	CASSFRTSGALPVNEQFF
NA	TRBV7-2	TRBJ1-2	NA	TGTGCCAGCAGCCCTCGAGGGGACGGCCATGGCTACACCTTC	CASSPRGDGHGYTF
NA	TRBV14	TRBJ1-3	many	TGTGCCAGCAGCCAAGCCGGTGGAAACACCATATATTTT	CASSQAGGNTIYF
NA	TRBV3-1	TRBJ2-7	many	TGTGCCAGCAGCCAAAGCTACGAGCAGTACTTC	CASSQSYEQYF
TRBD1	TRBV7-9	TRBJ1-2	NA	TGTGCCAGCAGCTTAGACAGGGGGCGCGTTAACTATGGCTACACCTTC	CASSLDRGRVNYGYTF
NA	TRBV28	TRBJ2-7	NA	TGTGCCAGCTTAGCGGAACACCTCACCTACGAGCAGTACTTC	CASLAEHLTYEQYF
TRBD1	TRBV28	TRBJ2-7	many	TGTGCCAGCAGTTCGCACGACAGGGGGAGGTACGAGCAGTACTTC	CASSSHDRGRYEQYF
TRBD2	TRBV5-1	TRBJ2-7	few	TGCGCCAGCAGCTTGGAGGTTCTAGCGGGAGACGGCTCCTACGAGCAGTACTTC	CASSLEVLAGDGSYEQYF